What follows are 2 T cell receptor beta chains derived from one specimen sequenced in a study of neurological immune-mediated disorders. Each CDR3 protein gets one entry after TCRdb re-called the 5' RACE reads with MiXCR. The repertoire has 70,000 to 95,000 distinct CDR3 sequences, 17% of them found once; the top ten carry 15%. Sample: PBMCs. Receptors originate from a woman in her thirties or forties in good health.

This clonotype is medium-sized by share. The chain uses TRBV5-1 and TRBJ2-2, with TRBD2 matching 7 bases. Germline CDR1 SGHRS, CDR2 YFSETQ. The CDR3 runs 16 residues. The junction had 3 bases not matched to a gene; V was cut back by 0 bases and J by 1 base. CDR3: CASSLEVAGNTGELFF. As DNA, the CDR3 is TGCGCCAGCAGCTTGGAGGTAGCGGGGAACACCGGGGAGCTGTTTTTT.

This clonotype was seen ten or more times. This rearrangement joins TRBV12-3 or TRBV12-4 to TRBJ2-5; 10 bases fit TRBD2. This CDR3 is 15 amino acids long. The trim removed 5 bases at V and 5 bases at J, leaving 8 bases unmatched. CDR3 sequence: CASSPSGGGGETQYF. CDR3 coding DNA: TGTGCCAGCAGTCCAAGCGGGGGGGGCGGGGAGACCCAGTACTTC.